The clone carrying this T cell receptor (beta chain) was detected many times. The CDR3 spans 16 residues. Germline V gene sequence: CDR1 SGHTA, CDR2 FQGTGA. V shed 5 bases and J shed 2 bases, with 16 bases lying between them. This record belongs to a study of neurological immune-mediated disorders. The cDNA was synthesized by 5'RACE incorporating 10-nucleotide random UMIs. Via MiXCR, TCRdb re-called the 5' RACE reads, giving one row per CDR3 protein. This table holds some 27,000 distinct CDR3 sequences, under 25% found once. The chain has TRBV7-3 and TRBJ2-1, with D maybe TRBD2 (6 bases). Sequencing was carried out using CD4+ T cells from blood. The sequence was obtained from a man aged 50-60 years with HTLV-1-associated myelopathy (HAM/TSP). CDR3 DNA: TGTGCCAGCAGCCGGAGTGGGGGGTTCGCCTACAATGAGCAGTTCTTC. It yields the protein CASSRSGGFAYNEQFF.